One and the same sample provided the 12 T cell receptor beta chains below, sequenced in a study of regulatory T cells in long-lasting Graves disease. Time point: newly diagnosed GD, antithyroid drugs for less than 3 months. TCR sequences were obtained from RNA taken from PBMCs. According to the study, TCR beta libraries were built with iRepertoire HTBI primers and CDR3-region Arm-PCR. MiXCR, applied by TCRdb to the multiplex PCR reads, yields one record per CDR3 protein. The data show more than 400,000 distinct CDR3 sequences, with 15% to 20% seen just once and 9% to 15% held by the top ten. The data were also submitted as part of a second study, on T cells in Graves' hyperthyroidism and ophthalmopathy.

Here the sequenced sample was peripheral blood mononuclear cells (PBMCs), taken at new diagnosis, from a patient treated with antithyroid drugs. The receptors were sampled from a man aged 40-50 years with Graves disease.

Worth noting for this clonotype: The CDR3 does not close with the conserved phenylalanine or tryptophan, likely indicating a read error. The limits of the CDR3 on the DNA are not certain, so only TCRdb's listed CDR3 is given. The chain joins TRBV6-5 to TRBJ2-4; the table's D call, TRBD1, has no DNA check behind it. Germline V gene data show CDR1 as MNHEY and CDR2 as SVGAGI. The CDR3 length is 16 residues, termini included. This chain's CDR3 is CASSYSATRGAQYFGP.

At least ten counts were recorded for this clonotype. The rearrangement links TRBV11-2 to TRBJ2-1; 10 nucleotides match TRBD1. The CDR3 length is 15 residues. The trim removed 6 bases at V and 6 bases at J, leaving 8 bases unmatched. Per the germline V gene, CDR1 is SGHAT and CDR2 is FQNNGV. The CDR3 reads CASRNRDRGSNEQFF. The CDR3 DNA sequence: TGTGCCAGCAGAAACCGGGACAGGGGTAGCAATGAGCAGTTCTTC.

This clonotype occurred many times. The CDR3 protein is CASSPSRFGTEQYF. CDR3 nucleotide sequence: TGTGCCAGCTCACCGTCTAGATTTGGGACCGAGCAGTACTTC. The chain employs TRBV18 and TRBJ2-7, with D perhaps assigned TRBD1 or TRBD2 (5 bases each). In germline, CDR1 is KGHSH, CDR2 LQKENI. Trimming cost V 3 bases and J 6 bases, with 15 bases left between them. The CDR3 covers 14 residues.

Ten or more counts support this clonotype. The CDR3, as DNA: TGTGCCAGCAGAAGGAGCCTTGGGGTCGAGAGCTCCTACGAGCAGTACTTC. It translates to CASRRSLGVESSYEQYF. The rearrangement uses TRBV6-1 and TRBJ2-7; D uncertain. Trimming took off 6 bases at V and 0 bases at J, with 21 bases between the two ends. The germline V gene encodes CDR1 MNHNS and CDR2 SASEGT. The CDR3 runs 17 residues.

This clonotype was counted ten times or more. The chain joins TRBV20-1 to TRBJ1-4, with D possibly TRBD1 on 5 matching bases. This CDR3 is 12 amino acids long. The V end was cut by 6 bases, the J end by 4 bases, with 9 bases between. Germline loops: CDR1 DFQATT, CDR2 SNEGSKA (reference sequence). The DNA of the CDR3 is TGCAGTGCCCATGACAGTAATGAAAAACTGTTTTTT. Translating it yields CSAHDSNEKLFF.

The sample holds many counts of this clonotype. This chain connects TRBV12-3 or TRBV12-4 to TRBJ2-7; 11 bases map to TRBD2. The length of the CDR3 is 15 residues. V shed 7 bases, J shed 4 bases, and the junction held 9 bases outside the gene matches. The CDR3 DNA follows: TGTGCCAGCACTTTGGGGTTAGCGGGAGGGTACGAGCAGTACTTC. This codes for CASTLGLAGGYEQYF.

This clonotype was detected only a few times. This chain uses TRBV5-1 with TRBJ2-3; perhaps D is TRBD1 or TRBD2 (6 bases each). The CDR3 is 17 residues long. Germline V gives CDR1 SGHRS, CDR2 YFSETQ. V gave up 1 base and J gave up 6 bases, with 21 bases separating them. CDR3 region: CASSLSFRERGVDTQYF. For the CDR3, the DNA is TGCGCCAGCAGCTTGTCATTCCGGGAGAGGGGGGTTGATACGCAGTATTTT. The full variable domain, completed using reference TRBV5-1 and TRBJ2-3, is KAGVTQTPRYLIKTRGQQVTLSCSPISGHRSVSWYQQTPGQGLQFLFEYFSETQRNKGNFPGRFSGRQFSNSRSEMNVSTLELGDSALYLCASSLSFRERGVDTQYFGPGTRLTVL.

This clonotype was picked up many times. V is TRBV6-1 and J is TRBJ2-1; 8 nucleotides line up with TRBD2. CDR1 MNHNS and CDR2 SASEGT come from the germline V gene. This CDR3 is 18 amino acids long. With V trimmed by 7 bases and J by 0 bases, 14 bases remained unmatched. CDR3 nucleotide sequence: TGTGCCAGCACCCAGGGACTAGTCATCTCGAGCTCCTACAATGAGCAGTTCTTC. Translation: CASTQGLVISSSYNEQFF.

This clonotype was counted ten times or more. The chain is built from TRBV11-2 and TRBJ1-1; perhaps TRBD1 as D (6 bases). Trimming stripped 5 bases from V and 1 base from J, with 14 bases between. The CDR3 is made up of 15 amino acids. Germline CDR1 reads SGHAT; CDR2 reads FQNNGV. DNA of the CDR3: TGTGCCAGCAGCGTACAGGGTATGGCGAACACTGAAGCTTTCTTT. Translating gives CASSVQGMANTEAFF.

This clonotype was observed at least ten times. The V and J genes are TRBV7-6 and TRBJ2-7, with 7 bases identical to TRBD2. The length of the CDR3 is 14 residues. Germline V gives CDR1 SGHVS, CDR2 FNYEAQ. V dropped 5 bases and J dropped 1; count of bases not matched to a gene: 5. DNA for the CDR3: TGTGCCAGCAGCCAGGGACTATCATCCTACGAGCAGTACTTC. Encoded protein: CASSQGLSSYEQYF. Variable domain in full (rest from reference TRBV7-6 and TRBJ2-7): GAGVSQSPRYKVTKRGQDVALRCDPISGHVSLYWYRQALGQGPEFLTYFNYEAQQDKSGLPNDRFSAERPEGSISTLTIQRTEQRDSAMYRCASSQGLSSYEQYFGPGTRLTVT.

This clonotype was seen ten or more times. The chain couples TRBV2 to TRBJ1-5; 8 nucleotides align to TRBD1. The CDR3 runs 15 residues. V lost 5 bases to trimming and J lost 3 bases; unmatched junction nucleotides: 6. Germline-derived CDR1 and CDR2 are SNHLY and FYNNEI. CDR3 loop: CASSRGQGYNQPQHF. CDR3 nucleotides: TGTGCCAGCAGTCGAGGACAGGGCTACAATCAGCCCCAGCATTTT.

To note about this clonotype: At one of its ends the junction is not consistent with the germline gene, which may arise from a read error. J is TRBJ2-5 and V is TRBV13; 8 bases match TRBD1. The CDR3 loop spans 17 amino acids. The germline CDR1 and CDR2 sequences are PRHDT and FYEKMQ (reference sequence). CDR3 region: CASSLDRGGPYGETQYF. CDR3 sequence (DNA): TGCGCCAGCAGCCTTGACAGGGGTGGCCCATATGGGGAGACCCAGTACTTC.